This TCR beta chain was documented in a study of a mutant IDH1 vaccine in newly diagnosed glioma. Study context: In the visit schedule, V12 fell in week 35, while V13 fell in week 47.

For this clone: Antigen specificity is unknown.

V was pared by 5 bases and J by 2 bases, with 9 bases of the junction left unmatched. The germline V gene has CDR1 ENHRY and CDR2 SYGVKD. This CDR3 has 16 amino acids. Sequencing used immunoSEQ multiplex PCR; TCRdb keeps in-frame clones, though not all of them. The data contain 41,000 or so clones, 85% to 90% of them singletons. The time point here: week 35, safety follow-up. Each dose delivered 300 ug of mutant IDH1 20-mer peptide subcutaneously with imiquimod. The receptor comes from a man aged 35 to 55 with glioma. The rearrangement joins TRBV10-3 to TRBJ1-3; 7 bases are shared with TRBD1. The sample consisted of PBMCs, taken from a glioma patient whose treatment included an IDH1 peptide vaccine. The CDR3 coding sequence is TGTGCCATCAGTCCCGAACAGGGGCTAACTGGAAACACCATATATTTT. It encodes CAISPEQGLTGNTIYF.